Listed here are 30 T cell receptor beta chains from one sample, sequenced in a study of shared clonotypes between healthy human individuals. Measured with immunoSEQ multiplex PCR; TCRdb has only the in-frame clones, and not every one. The table shows more than 850,000 clones, with approximately 80% occurring only once. Sequencing was done on a sample of memory CD4+ T cells from PBMCs. The subset: CD45RA-negative fraction. These receptor sequences come from a man between 18 and 29 years old in good health. Some clones in this sample may be carry-over from other donors' samples.

This chain connects TRBV7-9 to TRBJ1-5, with D hard to call. The CDR3 is made up of 13 amino acids. The V gene lost 5 bases and the J gene lost 4 bases, with 9 bases spanning the gap. CDR1 is SEHNR, CDR2 FQNEAQ, per germline (reference sequence). In DNA form, the CDR3 reads TGTGCCAGCAGCCGCGGGAGGAATCAGCCCCAGCATTTT. Translating gives CASSRGRNQPQHF.

The chain recombines TRBV5-4 with TRBJ2-5, with TRBD2 identical over 7 bases. The germline V gene has CDR1 SGHNT and CDR2 YYREEE (reference sequence). The ends lost 4 bases at V and 1 base at J; junction bases unmatched: 4. This CDR3 has 14 amino acids. The CDR3 here is CASSRTSAQETQYF. Written as DNA, the CDR3 is TGTGCCAGCAGCCGCACTAGCGCCCAAGAGACCCAGTACTTC.

A note on this clone: The same CDR3 also results from other DNA sequences found in this sample. V usage is TRBV7-2 and J usage is TRBJ2-3, with unresolved D. The CDR3 has 13 residues. V was shortened by 0 bases and J by 3 bases, with 4 bases between the two germline ends. Germline values: CDR1 SGHTA, CDR2 FQGNSA. In nucleotides, the CDR3 is TGTGCCAGCAGCTTAGCGCTGACAGATACGCAGTATTTT. Encoded protein: CASSLALTDTQYF.

In regard to this clone: Other DNA sequences in this sample translate to the same CDR3. J is TRBJ2-1 and V is TRBV20-1; D gene ambiguous. Germline V CDR1 and CDR2: DFQATT, SNEGSKA (reference sequence). The V end lost 4 bases, the J end lost 4 bases, and 5 bases lay between the germline ends. The CDR3 loop spans 11 amino acids. DNA of the CDR3: TGCAGTGCTACCTTTTACAATGAGCAGTTCTTC. Its protein is CSATFYNEQFF.

The rearrangement uses TRBV5-1 and TRBJ1-3, with TRBD1 as a possible D gene (5 bases). V gave up 0 bases and J gave up 0 bases, with 10 bases separating them. There are 16 residues in the CDR3. Germline V gene data show CDR1 as SGHRS and CDR2 as YFSETQ. The CDR3 sequence: CASSLVGAYSGNTIYF. For the CDR3, the DNA is TGCGCCAGCAGCTTGGTTGGGGCCTACTCTGGAAACACCATATATTTT.

The chain couples TRBV13 to TRBJ2-1; TRBD1 agrees at 7 bases. The CDR3 totals 16 residues. V gave up 5 bases and J gave up 7 bases; unmatched junction bases: 14. Germline V gene lookup returns CDR1 PRHDT and CDR2 FYEKMQ (reference sequence). CDR3 amino acids: CASSVPTRTGGNEQFF. In DNA form, the CDR3 reads TGTGCCAGCAGCGTACCAACGAGGACAGGCGGGAATGAGCAGTTCTTC.

This chain links TRBV30 with TRBJ1-2; 7 bases line up with TRBD1. CDR1 GTSNPN and CDR2 SVGIG come from the germline V gene (reference sequence). The CDR3 length is 12 residues. After removal of 8 bases from V and 2 bases from J, the junction contained 5 bases not matched to a gene. CDR3 protein: CAHEGQNYGYTF. The DNA of the CDR3 is TGTGCCCATGAGGGACAGAACTATGGCTACACCTTC.

The gene calls are TRBV28 and TRBJ1-4; D may be TRBD1 (6 bases). Germline V CDR1 and CDR2: MDHEN, SYDVKM. The V gene lost 7 bases and the J gene lost 7 bases, with 13 bases spanning the gap. CDR3 length equals 13 residues. Here the CDR3 DNA reads TGTGCCAGCATGGGAGGGGGAACTGAAAAACTGTTTTTT. It codes for CASMGGGTEKLFF.

The chain's CDR3 is CASSPSGPANGNTIYF. The CDR3 DNA sequence: TGTGCCAGCAGCCCTTCGGGGCCAGCAAATGGAAACACCATATATTTT. V gene TRBV7-7 combines with J gene TRBJ1-3, with D maybe TRBD1 (5 bases). Germline-derived CDR1 and CDR2 are SSHAT and FNYEAQ (reference sequence). The CDR3 is 16 amino acids. Deletions cut 5 bases from V and 3 bases from J, with 17 bases between. The variable domain in full, with the rest retrieved from reference TRBV7-7 and TRBJ1-3, is GAGVSQSPRYKVTKRGQDVTLRCDPISSHATLYWYQQALGQGPEFLTYFNYEAQPDKSGLPSDRFSAERPEGSISTLTIQRTEQRDSAMYRCASSPSGPANGNTIYFGEGSWLTVV.

The rearrangement links TRBV5-1 to TRBJ1-1; D ambiguous. The CDR3 is made up of 15 amino acids. CDR1 SGHRS and CDR2 YFSETQ come from the germline V gene. Trimming shortened V by 3 bases and J by 1 base, and 13 bases separated the two germline ends. This CDR3 reads CASSWGLVQNTEAFF. The CDR3 coding sequence is TGCGCCAGCAGCTGGGGTTTGGTCCAGAACACTGAAGCTTTCTTT.

This clone appeared a few times. This sequence joins TRBV2 and TRBJ1-1, with 7 nucleotides matching TRBD1. The V segment lost 6 bases and the J segment 2 bases; nucleotides outside the gene matches: 6. Germline lookup yields CDR1 SNHLY and CDR2 FYNNEI. This CDR3 spans 14 amino acids. This CDR3 is CASRRDSPNTEAFF. The CDR3 nucleotides read TGTGCCAGCAGGAGGGACAGCCCAAACACTGAAGCTTTCTTT.

This chain connects TRBV7-9 to TRBJ2-1; D gene ambiguous. The CDR3 sequence is 12 residues long. Germline loops: CDR1 SEHNR, CDR2 FQNEAQ (reference sequence). Trimming took 5 bases from V and 8 from J, leaving 10 bases between them. The CDR3 region has the DNA TGTGCCAGCAGCCCTTCCTGGGATGAGCAGTTCTTC. Translating it yields CASSPSWDEQFF.

This clone occurred a few times. The chain links TRBV2 to TRBJ1-1; D perhaps matches TRBD1 (6 bases). This CDR3 contains 13 residues. Germline loops: CDR1 SNHLY, CDR2 FYNNEI. V was cut by 5 bases and J by 5 bases, with 12 bases left in between. CDR3 in amino acids: CASSTGPGTEAFF. The DNA of the CDR3 is TGTGCCAGCAGTACAGGGCCAGGGACTGAAGCTTTCTTT.

The rearrangement joins TRBV10-3 to TRBJ2-4; D gene ambiguous. The CDR3 has 14 amino acids. Trimming removed 3 bases from V and 0 bases from J, with 6 bases in between. Germline CDR1 and CDR2: ENHRY and SYGVKD. The CDR3 bases are TGTGCCATCAGTGACGACGGAGCCAAAAACATTCAGTACTTC. Translated, it gives CAISDDGAKNIQYF.

The chain links TRBV27 to TRBJ2-7; 8 bases align to TRBD1. This CDR3 is built from 14 residues. Germline V CDR1 and CDR2: MNHEY, SMNVEV (reference sequence). J was trimmed by 2 bases and V by 8 bases; bases with no gene match: 8. The CDR3 coding sequence is TGTGCCAGCGGACGTAGACAGGGGCCCTACGAGCAGTACTTC. This encodes CASGRRQGPYEQYF.

V usage is TRBV5-5 and J usage is TRBJ1-1, with D perhaps TRBD1 (5 bases). This CDR3 is 15 amino acids long. Trimming removed 4 bases at V and 0 bases at J, with 13 bases between. The germline gives CDR1 SGHKS, CDR2 YYEKEE (reference sequence). The CDR3 DNA is TGTGCCAGCAGCCGAATGGGGACGGTGAACACTGAAGCTTTCTTT. This gives the protein CASSRMGTVNTEAFF.

The V and J genes are TRBV27 and TRBJ2-1; 8 bases map to TRBD1. The CDR3 has 14 amino acids. After removal of 2 bases from V and 9 bases from J, the junction contained 6 bases not matched to a gene. The germline V gene encodes CDR1 MNHEY and CDR2 SMNVEV (reference sequence). The CDR3 loop reads CASSLGRGQGEQFF. For the CDR3, the DNA is TGTGCCAGCAGTTTAGGCAGGGGGCAGGGTGAGCAGTTCTTC.

The chain uses TRBV28 and TRBJ1-2, with D uncertain. Trimming pared 10 bases from V and 8 bases from J, leaving 20 bases between. This CDR3 comprises 13 residues. The germline CDR1 and CDR2 sequences are MDHEN and SYDVKM. As DNA, the CDR3 is TGTGCCACCCTGGGCCCCCGGTTGCTGGGCTACACCTTC. It codes for CATLGPRLLGYTF.

This clone appeared many times. The chain carries TRBV5-1 and TRBJ1-5; D uncertain. Germline CDR1 SGHRS, CDR2 YFSETQ. Trimming took 1 base from V and 5 from J, leaving 7 bases between them. The CDR3 runs 13 residues. The CDR3 protein is CASSLIPDQPQHF. The CDR3, as DNA: TGCGCCAGCAGCTTGATTCCAGATCAGCCCCAGCATTTT.

The chain couples TRBV2 to TRBJ1-2, with 7 bases matching TRBD1. The J segment lost 2 bases and the V segment lost 7 bases, leaving 4 bases of the junction unmatched. In germline, CDR1 is SNHLY, CDR2 FYNNEI. The CDR3 totals 13 residues. The DNA of the CDR3 is TGTGCCAGCATTCTGGACAGGAACTATGGCTACACCTTC. Protein product: CASILDRNYGYTF.

This clone was seen many times. This chain connects TRBV2 to TRBJ2-5; D is undetermined. The V gene's germline CDR1 is SNHLY and CDR2 FYNNEI. This CDR3 is built from 12 residues. The V and J ends lost 8 bases and 5 bases respectively, with 12 bases between them. The CDR3 nucleotides read TGTGCCAGCGCCCTAGATGCGGAGACCCAGTACTTC. It specifies CASALDAETQYF.

The genes are TRBV15 and TRBJ2-7, with TRBD2 as a possible D gene (7 bases). Germline V gene lookup returns CDR1 LNHNV and CDR2 YYDKDF (reference sequence). Trimming shortened V by 5 bases and J by 2 bases, and 13 bases separated the two germline ends. The CDR3 consists of 14 residues. The DNA of the CDR3 is TGTGCCACCAGCGAAGGGCGGGGGCCCTACGAGCAGTACTTC. Protein sequence: CATSEGRGPYEQYF.

This clone has at least ten counts. The V call is TRBV4-2, the J call TRBJ2-3; D is undetermined. This CDR3 has 17 residues. The germline V and J ends were trimmed by 0 bases and 5 bases, with 18 bases remaining between them. The germline V gene has CDR1 LGHNA and CDR2 YNFKEQ. CDR3 region: CASSQEAGIRLKDTQYF. DNA of the CDR3: TGTGCCAGCAGCCAAGAAGCCGGAATCAGGTTAAAAGATACGCAGTATTTT.

The chain links TRBV28 to TRBJ2-1; a weak D match, TRBD2 (6 bases). Germline values: CDR1 MDHEN, CDR2 SYDVKM. CDR3 length: 14 amino acids. Between the trimmed V and J ends, which lost 2 bases and 11 bases, there was a span of 16 bases. CDR3 sequence: CASSLGTPPGQQFF. In DNA form, the CDR3 reads TGTGCCAGCAGTTTAGGGACTCCCCCCGGTCAGCAGTTCTTC.

V is TRBV28 and J is TRBJ1-5; 11 bases are a match to TRBD1. CDR1 is MDHEN and CDR2 is SYDVKM in the germline V gene. V dropped 1 base and J dropped 4; count of bases not matched to a gene: 6. The CDR3 loop spans 17 amino acids. The CDR3 nucleotides read TGTGCCAGCAGTTTATTTAGAGGACAGGGGGCAAATCAGCCCCAGCATTTT. It translates to CASSLFRGQGANQPQHF.

In nucleotides, the CDR3 is TGTGCCACCAGCAGAGATGACAGGGACTACAATGAGCAGTTCTTC. Translating it yields CATSRDDRDYNEQFF. The chain links TRBV15 to TRBJ2-1; 7 bases agree with TRBD1. This CDR3 is 15 amino acids long. Trimming took 0 bases from V and 3 from J; bases not matched to a gene: 2. Germline values: CDR1 LNHNV, CDR2 YYDKDF (reference sequence).

This rearrangement joins TRBV29-1 to TRBJ1-2; 8 nucleotides align to TRBD1. There are 13 residues in the CDR3. CDR1 is SQVTM, CDR2 ANQGSEA, per germline. V lost 7 bases, J lost 5 bases, and 9 bases stayed unmatched. CDR3 amino acids: CSAGGDRLYGYTF. The CDR3 DNA sequence: TGCAGCGCTGGGGGGGACAGGCTTTATGGCTACACCTTC. The full variable domain, with the rest looked up from reference TRBV29-1 and TRBJ1-2, is SAVISQKPSRDICQRGTSLTIQCQVDSQVTMMFWYRQQPGQSLTLIATANQGSEATYESGFVIDKFPISRPNLTFSTLTVSNMSPEDSSIYLCSAGGDRLYGYTFGSGTRLTVV.

This chain links TRBV19 with TRBJ2-5, with TRBD1 matching 7 bases. Unmatched junction bases numbered 3, after V lost 0 bases and J lost 2 bases. CDR3 length: 15 amino acids. Germline V lookup: CDR1 LNHDA, CDR2 SQIVND (reference sequence). This CDR3 reads CASSIDWGQQETQYF. The CDR3 DNA follows: TGTGCCAGTAGTATAGATTGGGGACAGCAAGAGACCCAGTACTTC.

On this clone: A much larger clone lies a single base off, so this may be a read error. The identical CDR3 is also encoded by other nucleotide sequences in the sample. The chain links TRBV5-1 to TRBJ2-3, with no clear D. V lost 2 bases and J 2 bases, leaving 3 bases between the germline ends. The CDR3 extends over 12 amino acids. The V gene's germline CDR1 is SGHRS and CDR2 YFSETQ. The CDR3 is CASSLNTDTQYF. CDR3 nucleotide sequence: TGCGCCAGCAGCTTAAACACAGATACGCAGTATTTT. Looking up the rest from reference TRBV5-1 and TRBJ2-3 gives the full variable domain: KAGVTQTPRYLIKTRGQQVTLSCSPISGHRSVSWYQQTPGQGLQFLFEYFSETQRNKGNFPGRFSGRQFSNSRSEMNVSTLELGDSALYLCASSLNTDTQYFGPGTRLTVL.

The V gene is TRBV19, the J gene TRBJ2-2; tentatively, D is TRBD2 (5 bases). Germline V gives CDR1 LNHDA, CDR2 SQIVND (reference sequence). Trimming pared 6 bases from V and 1 base from J, leaving 9 bases between. The CDR3 runs 14 residues. CDR3 region: CASRGDWNTGELFF. The CDR3 nucleotides are TGTGCCAGTAGGGGAGATTGGAACACCGGGGAGCTGTTTTTT.